This T cell receptor beta chain was sequenced during a study of T cell repertoires in cytomegalovirus infection. TCRdb independently ran MiXCR on the reads; one entry per CDR3 protein. The table has roughly 150,000 distinct CDR3 sequences, approximately 21% seen once. Of note for this clonotype: Its antigen is undetermined.

This specimen was CD8+ T cells from cultured PBMCs, taken from culture after CMV antigen stimulation. This clonotype originated in a human donor in good health (CMV status not recorded). Some clones in this sample may be carry-over from other donors' samples.

CDR3 sequence: CSAMTGIEKLFF. For the CDR3, the DNA is TGCAGTGCTATGACAGGGATCGAAAAACTGTTTTTT. V gene TRBV20-1 combines with J gene TRBJ1-4; 7 nucleotides line up with TRBD1. The J segment lost 8 bases and the V segment lost 4 bases, leaving 4 bases of the junction unmatched. The CDR3 consists of 12 residues. Germline CDR1 reads DFQATT; CDR2 reads SNEGSKA (reference sequence).